This is a list of T cell receptor beta chains from one sample in a study of shared clonotypes between healthy human individuals. The table came from immunoSEQ multiplex PCR; TCRdb's copy has only in-frame clones and leaves some out. The repertoire holds over 800,000 clones, with over 90% as singletons. Sample: naive CD8+ T cells sorted from blood. The receptors were gathered from a man aged 25 to 40 in good health. Both conserved end residues are part of each CDR3. The D gene is left open where the match is weak. A clone size is listed for some rows: how often the clone was seen (once, few, many), or a class if it is expanded.

NA TRBJ2-7 TRBV7-9 TRBD1 CASSPRQGADEQYF TGTGCCAGCAGCCCCCGACAGGGGGCGGACGAGCAGTACTTC
NA TRBJ2-2 TRBV15 NA CATSRDRAPNTGELFF TGTGCCACCAGCAGAGATAGGGCTCCGAACACCGGGGAGCTGTTTTTT
NA TRBJ1-1 TRBV27 NA CASSLDLTNSNTEAFF TGTGCCAGCAGTTTAGATCTTACGAATTCGAACACTGAAGCTTTCTTT
NA TRBJ1-5 TRBV21-1 NA CASKPGCNQPQHF TGTGCCAGCAAACCGGGGTGCAATCAGCCCCAGCATTTT
NA TRBJ1-2 TRBV28 NA CASSFDSNYGYTF TGTGCCAGCAGTTTCGACAGTAACTATGGCTACACCTTC
NA TRBJ2-2 TRBV5-6 NA CASSVGGPGELFF TGTGCCAGCAGCGTAGGGGGGCCCGGGGAGCTGTTTTTT
once TRBJ1-5 TRBV19 NA CASSIIGGQPQHF TGTGCCAGTAGTATAATTGGGGGTCAGCCCCAGCATTTT
NA TRBJ2-3 TRBV27 TRBD2 CASSSAGKVSSTDTQYF TGTGCCAGCAGTTCAGCGGGAAAGGTTTCTAGCACAGATACGCAGTATTTT
NA TRBJ2-1 TRBV14 NA CASSQVGLHSYNEQFF TGTGCCAGCAGCCAAGTTGGGCTCCACTCCTACAATGAGCAGTTCTTC
few TRBJ2-6 TRBV27 NA CASSPWVSGANVLTF TGTGCCAGCAGTCCCTGGGTCTCTGGGGCCAACGTCCTGACTTTC
NA TRBJ2-2 TRBV27 NA CASSFGFGAGELFF TGTGCCAGCAGTTTCGGCTTTGGGGCCGGGGAGCTGTTTTTT
few TRBJ2-7 TRBV2 TRBD2 CASIDGTSGSGEQYF TGTGCCAGCATCGACGGGACTAGCGGGAGTGGGGAGCAGTACTTC
NA TRBJ2-6 TRBV5-6 NA CASSLGAGLLSGANVLTF TGTGCCAGCAGCTTGGGAGCCGGGCTTTTATCTGGGGCCAACGTCCTGACTTTC
NA TRBJ2-7 TRBV29-1 NA CSVGVYGSPSYEQYF TGCAGCGTTGGGGTTTACGGGAGCCCCTCCTACGAGCAGTACTTC
few TRBJ2-7 TRBV28 NA CASSLGPGEQYF TGTGCCAGCAGTTTAGGGCCAGGGGAGCAGTACTTC
NA TRBJ2-7 TRBV30 TRBD2 CAFQVAGGGWEQYF TGTGCCTTTCAAGTAGCGGGAGGAGGGTGGGAGCAGTACTTC
NA TRBJ2-5 TRBV6-5 NA CASSYSIPAGQETQYF TGTGCCAGCAGTTACTCTATCCCAGCCGGCCAAGAGACCCAGTACTTC
NA TRBJ2-7 TRBV6-6 NA CASSGGQTYEQYF TGTGCCAGCAGTGGTGGTCAGACCTACGAGCAGTACTTC
NA TRBJ2-2 TRBV4-1 TRBD1 CASSQSYPTGYTGELFF TGCGCCAGCAGCCAAAGTTACCCGACAGGGTACACCGGGGAGCTGTTTTTT
NA TRBJ2-7 TRBV27 TRBD1 CASSSSESGQTYEQYF TGTGCCAGCAGTTCCTCCGAATCGGGACAGACCTACGAGCAGTACTTC
once TRBJ2-7 TRBV29-1 NA CSVVTLAEQYF TGCAGCGTAGTCACCCTAGCCGAGCAGTACTTC
NA TRBJ2-7 TRBV11-2 NA CASSPTPGFRYEQYF TGTGCCAGCAGCCCCACTCCGGGATTTCGCTACGAGCAGTACTTC
NA TRBJ1-2 TRBV7-9 NA CASSPWDEYGYTF TGTGCCAGCAGCCCCTGGGACGAATATGGCTACACCTTC
NA TRBJ2-3 TRBV11-1 NA CASGFRALGDTQYF TGTGCCAGCGGCTTCAGAGCTCTCGGAGATACGCAGTATTTT
NA TRBJ1-2 TRBV6-1 NA CASSEWQGGGYTF TGTGCCAGCAGTGAATGGCAGGGAGGAGGCTACACCTTC
NA TRBJ2-1 TRBV29-1 NA CSVVVSSFLEQFF TGCAGCGTTGTGGTCAGCTCCTTCCTCGAGCAGTTCTTC
NA TRBJ2-7 TRBV7-6 TRBD2 CASSPPPGGREQYF TGTGCCAGCAGCCCACCTCCGGGGGGGCGAGAGCAGTACTTC
NA TRBJ2-1 TRBV29-1 NA CSVTITGMEYNEQFF TGCAGCGTTACGATAACAGGGATGGAGTACAATGAGCAGTTCTTC
NA TRBJ2-2 TRBV19 NA CAIRGDTGELFF TGTGCCATTAGGGGGGACACCGGGGAGCTGTTTTTT
NA TRBJ2-2 TRBV7-6 NA CASSLAGGGTGELFF TGTGCCAGCAGCTTAGCGGGGGGAGGCACCGGGGAGCTGTTTTTT